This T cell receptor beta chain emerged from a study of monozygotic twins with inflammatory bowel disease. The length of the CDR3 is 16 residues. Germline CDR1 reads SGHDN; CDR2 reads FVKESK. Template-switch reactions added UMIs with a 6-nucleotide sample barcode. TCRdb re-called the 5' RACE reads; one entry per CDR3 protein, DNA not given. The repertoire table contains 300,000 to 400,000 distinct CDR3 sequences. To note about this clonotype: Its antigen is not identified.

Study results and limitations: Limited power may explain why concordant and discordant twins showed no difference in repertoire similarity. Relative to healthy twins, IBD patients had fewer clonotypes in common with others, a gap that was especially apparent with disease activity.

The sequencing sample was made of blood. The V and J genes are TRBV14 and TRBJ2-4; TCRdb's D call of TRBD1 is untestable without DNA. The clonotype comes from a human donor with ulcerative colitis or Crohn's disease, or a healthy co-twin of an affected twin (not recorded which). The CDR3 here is CASSPAGGFTKNIQYF.